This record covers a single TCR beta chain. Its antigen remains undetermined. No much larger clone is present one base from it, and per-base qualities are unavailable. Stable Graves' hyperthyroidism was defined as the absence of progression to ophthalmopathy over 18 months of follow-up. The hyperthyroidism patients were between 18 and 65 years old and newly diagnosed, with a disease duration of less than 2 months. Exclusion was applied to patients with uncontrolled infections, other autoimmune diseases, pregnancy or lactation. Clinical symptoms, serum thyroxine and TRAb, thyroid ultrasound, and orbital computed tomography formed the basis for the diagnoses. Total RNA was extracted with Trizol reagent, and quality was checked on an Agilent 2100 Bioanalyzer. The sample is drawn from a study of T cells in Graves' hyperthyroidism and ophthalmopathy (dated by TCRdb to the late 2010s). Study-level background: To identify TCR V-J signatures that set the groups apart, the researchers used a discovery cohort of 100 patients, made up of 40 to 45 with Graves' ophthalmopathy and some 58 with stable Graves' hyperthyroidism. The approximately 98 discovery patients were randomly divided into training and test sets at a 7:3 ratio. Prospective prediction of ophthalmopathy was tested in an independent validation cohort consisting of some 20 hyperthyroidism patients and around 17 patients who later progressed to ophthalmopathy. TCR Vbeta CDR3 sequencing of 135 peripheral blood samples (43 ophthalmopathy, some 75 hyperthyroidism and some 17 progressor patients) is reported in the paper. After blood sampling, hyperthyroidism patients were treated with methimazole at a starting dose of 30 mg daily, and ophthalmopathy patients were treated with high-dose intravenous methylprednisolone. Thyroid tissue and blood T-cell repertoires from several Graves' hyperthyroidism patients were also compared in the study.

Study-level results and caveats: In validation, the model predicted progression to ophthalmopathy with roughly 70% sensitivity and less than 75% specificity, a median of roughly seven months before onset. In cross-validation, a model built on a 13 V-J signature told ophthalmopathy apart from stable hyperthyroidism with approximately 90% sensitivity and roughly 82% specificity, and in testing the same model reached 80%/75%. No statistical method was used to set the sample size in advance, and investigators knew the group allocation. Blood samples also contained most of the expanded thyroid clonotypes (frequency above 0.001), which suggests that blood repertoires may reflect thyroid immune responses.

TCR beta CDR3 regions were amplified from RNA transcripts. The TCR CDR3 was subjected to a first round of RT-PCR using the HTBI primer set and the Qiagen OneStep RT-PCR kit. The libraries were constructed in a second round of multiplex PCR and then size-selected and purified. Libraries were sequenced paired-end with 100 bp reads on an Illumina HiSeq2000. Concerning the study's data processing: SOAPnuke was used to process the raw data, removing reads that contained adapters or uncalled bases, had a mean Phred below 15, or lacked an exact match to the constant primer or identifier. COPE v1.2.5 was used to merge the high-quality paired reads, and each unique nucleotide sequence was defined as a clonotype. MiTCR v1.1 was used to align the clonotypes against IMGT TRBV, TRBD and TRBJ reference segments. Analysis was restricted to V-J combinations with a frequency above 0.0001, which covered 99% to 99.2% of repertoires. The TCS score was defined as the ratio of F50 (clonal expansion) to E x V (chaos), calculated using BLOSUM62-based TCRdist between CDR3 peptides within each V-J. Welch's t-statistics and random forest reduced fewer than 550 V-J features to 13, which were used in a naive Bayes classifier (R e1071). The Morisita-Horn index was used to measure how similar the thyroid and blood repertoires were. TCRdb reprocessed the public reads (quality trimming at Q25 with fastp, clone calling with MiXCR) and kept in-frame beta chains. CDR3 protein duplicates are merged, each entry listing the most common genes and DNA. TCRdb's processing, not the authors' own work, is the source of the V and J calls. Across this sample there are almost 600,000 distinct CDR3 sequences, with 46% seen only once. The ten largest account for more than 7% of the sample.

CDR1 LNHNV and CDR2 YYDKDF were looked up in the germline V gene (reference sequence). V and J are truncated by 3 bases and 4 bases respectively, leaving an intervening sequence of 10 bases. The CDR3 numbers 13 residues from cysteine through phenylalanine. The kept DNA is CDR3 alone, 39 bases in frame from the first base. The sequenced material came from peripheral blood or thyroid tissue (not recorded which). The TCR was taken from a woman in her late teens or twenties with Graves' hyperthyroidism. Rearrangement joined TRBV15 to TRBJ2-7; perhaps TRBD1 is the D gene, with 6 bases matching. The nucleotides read TGTGCCACCAGCAGTGACAGGCGGTACGAGCAGTACTTC. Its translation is CATSSDRRYEQYF.